A single sample is the source of the 14 T cell receptor beta chains below, sequenced in a study of blood T cell repertoires in COVID-19. The protocol was immunoSEQ multiplex PCR, while the TCRdb copy is restricted to in-frame clones and leaves out a portion. The table lists 150,000 to 200,000 clones, 75% to 80% of them singletons. Sequencing was performed on peripheral blood. These receptors all come from a woman in her 70s with acute or convalescent COVID-19.

The chain uses TRBV5-4 and TRBJ2-3, with TRBD2 identical over 9 bases. The V segment lost 7 bases and the J segment 5 bases; nucleotides outside the gene matches: 11. Germline loops: CDR1 SGHNT, CDR2 YYREEE (reference sequence). The CDR3 has 15 residues. The CDR3 sequence is CASGSVAGGRDTQYF. DNA for the CDR3: TGTGCCAGCGGTAGCGTGGCGGGAGGGCGAGATACGCAGTATTTT.

This chain's CDR3 is CSVSGTSNSPLHF. DNA of the CDR3: TGCAGCGTCTCCGGGACAAGTAATTCACCCCTCCACTTT. The chain employs TRBV29-1 and TRBJ1-6, with D perhaps matching TRBD1 (6 bases). The CDR3 length is 13 residues. Trimming took off 6 bases at V and 6 bases at J, with 12 bases between the two ends. Germline CDR1 is SQVTM and CDR2 is ANQGSEA.

V gene TRBV27 combines with J gene TRBJ2-7; 7 bases match TRBD2. Germline CDR1 reads MNHEY; CDR2 reads SMNVEV (reference sequence). The CDR3 is 15 residues long. Trimming removed 8 bases from V and 3 bases from J; junction bases left unmatched: 13. The CDR3 DNA is TGTGCCAGCTCGGGGGGAGGCGGCTTCCGCTACGAGCAGTACTTC. Protein sequence: CASSGGGGFRYEQYF.

The V gene is TRBV12-1, the J gene TRBJ1-1. TRBV12-1 is given as a pseudogene. This CDR3 has 15 residues. CDR3 DNA sequence: TGTGCCAGCAGCTTTATACGGCTACGGGTCACTGAAGCTTTCTTT. This gives the protein CASSFIRLRVTEAFF.

The V call is TRBV4-2, the J call TRBJ2-1, with 16 bases identical to TRBD2. Germline V CDR1 and CDR2: LGHNA, YNFKEQ. This CDR3 spans 21 amino acids. V shed 2 bases and J 4 bases; nucleotides not matched to a gene: 14. Here the CDR3 DNA reads TGTGCCAGCAGCCAACAACTGGGACTAGCGGGAGGGATTAAACCTTACAATGAGCAGTTCTTC. This encodes CASSQQLGLAGGIKPYNEQFF.

The gene calls are TRBV5-3 and TRBJ2-5; D is unresolved. TRBV5-3 is labeled an ORF, and its function is uncertain. The CDR3 loop spans 10 amino acids. The ends were cut back, 7 bases at V and 3 bases at J, with 4 bases in the middle. CDR3 nucleotide sequence: TGTGCCAGACAAAAAGAGACCCAGTACTTC. It codes for CARQKETQYF.

This rearrangement joins TRBV5-1 to TRBJ2-1; TRBD2 is a possible D gene (5 bases). The CDR3 runs 16 residues. Trimming took off 3 bases at V and 0 bases at J, with 13 bases between the two ends. Germline CDR1 reads SGHRS; CDR2 reads YFSETQ. The CDR3 here is CASSSGLLSSYNEQFF. The CDR3 coding sequence is TGCGCCAGCAGCTCCGGACTGCTAAGCTCCTACAATGAGCAGTTCTTC.

The chain joins TRBV27 to TRBJ1-6; D is unresolved. V was clipped by 2 bases and J by 9 bases, with 17 bases between them. Per germline, CDR1 MNHEY and CDR2 SMNVEV (reference sequence). CDR3 length: 16 residues. The chain's CDR3 is CASSLRVARVGSPLHF. The CDR3 DNA reads TGTGCCAGCAGTTTAAGGGTGGCGAGGGTAGGTTCACCCCTCCACTTT.

The chain is built from TRBV27 and TRBJ1-6, with D tentatively TRBD1 (5 bases). The germline V gene has CDR1 MNHEY and CDR2 SMNVEV (reference sequence). Trimming took off 3 bases at V and 7 bases at J, with 13 bases between the two ends. The CDR3 is 15 residues long. This CDR3 is CASSLAAGLNSPLHF. CDR3 sequence (DNA): TGTGCCAGCAGTTTGGCGGCAGGGTTAAATTCACCCCTCCACTTT.

The V gene is TRBV5-1, the J gene TRBJ1-1, with D tentatively TRBD1 (6 bases). The length of the CDR3 is 14 residues. CDR1 and CDR2 from the germline V gene are SGHRS and YFSETQ. V lost 0 bases and J 6 bases, leaving 12 bases between the germline ends. CDR3 loop: CASSLVTGYAEAFF. CDR3 sequence (DNA): TGCGCCAGCAGCTTGGTTACAGGGTACGCTGAAGCTTTCTTT.

Here the CDR3 DNA reads TGTGCCAGCAGCTGTAGAGAACGGGTGGTCAATGAAAAACTGTTTTTT. The encoded protein is CASSCRERVVNEKLFF. J is TRBJ1-4 and V is TRBV11-3, with D unclear. Germline CDR1 and CDR2: SGHNT and YENEEA. V was clipped by 4 bases and J by 5 bases, with 17 bases between them. This CDR3 region has 16 residues.

The genes are TRBV15 and TRBJ2-1; D is undetermined. The germline gives CDR1 LNHNV, CDR2 YYDKDF (reference sequence). The CDR3 extends over 15 amino acids. Trimming stripped 6 bases from V and 6 bases from J, with 18 bases between. The CDR3 coding sequence is TGTGCCACCAGGGTAGCCCGAGGATCGGGCAATGAGCAGTTCTTC. Translation gives CATRVARGSGNEQFF.

The V gene is TRBV5-4, the J gene TRBJ2-1; D is perhaps TRBD2 (6 bases). CDR3 length: 12 amino acids. The V gene's germline CDR1 is SGHNT and CDR2 YYREEE (reference sequence). Trimming removed 8 bases at V and 7 bases at J, with 13 bases between. CDR3 DNA: TGTGCCAGTAGCGGCGGGTCGAATGAGCAGTTCTTC. Its protein product is CASSGGSNEQFF.

The genes are TRBV5-1 and TRBJ2-5, with D maybe TRBD1 (5 bases). V was clipped by 1 base and J by 1 base, with 8 bases between them. Germline loops: CDR1 SGHRS, CDR2 YFSETQ. There are 14 residues in the CDR3. The CDR3 is CASSLNTGQETQYF. The CDR3 DNA reads as TGCGCCAGCAGCTTGAACACAGGCCAAGAGACCCAGTACTTC.